This record concerns one T cell receptor beta chain sequence. Its target is unknown. The sample is drawn from a study of OX40 agonist ivuxolimab in advanced cancers. About the study: Partial responses were achieved by three patients, one with hepatocellular carcinoma and two with cutaneous melanoma.

Notes on the study in general: CD8+ T cells (on average) carried more expanded clones than CD4+ T cells.

The CDR3 totals 13 residues. Germline V gives CDR1 SGHTS, CDR2 YDEGEE. V lost 5 bases, J lost 8 bases, and 11 bases lay in between. Here immunoSEQ multiplex PCR was the method, and the copy in TCRdb shows in-frame clones only, minus some. Among roughly 100,000 clones listed, under 85% were seen once. This clonotype originated in an adult with an advanced solid tumor such as melanoma, head and neck, liver or kidney cancer. J is TRBJ2-6 and V is TRBV5-8, with D hard to call. The material sequenced was CD4+ or CD8+ T cells sorted from blood, taken in a trial of the OX40 agonist ivuxolimab. The CDR3 nucleotides are TGTGCCAGCAGTCAAGACAAATCCAACGTCCTGACTTTC. It is translated as CASSQDKSNVLTF.